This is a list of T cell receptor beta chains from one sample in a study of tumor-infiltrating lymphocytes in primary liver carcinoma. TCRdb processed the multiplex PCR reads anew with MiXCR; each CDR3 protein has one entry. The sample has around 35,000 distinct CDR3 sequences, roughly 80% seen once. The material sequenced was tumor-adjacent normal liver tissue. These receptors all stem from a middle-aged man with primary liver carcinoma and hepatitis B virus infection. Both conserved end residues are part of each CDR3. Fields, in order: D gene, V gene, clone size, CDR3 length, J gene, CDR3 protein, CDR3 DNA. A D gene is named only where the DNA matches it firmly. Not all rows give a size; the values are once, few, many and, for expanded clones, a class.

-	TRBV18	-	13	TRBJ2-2	CASREAYTGELIF	TGTGCCAGTCGGGAAGCGTACACCGGGGAGCTGATTTTT
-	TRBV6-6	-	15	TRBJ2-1	CASSPLTDSYNEQFF	TGTGCCAGCAGTCCCTTGACGGACTCCTACAATGAGCAGTTTTTC
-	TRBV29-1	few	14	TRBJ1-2	CSVKSGQSIYGYTF	TGCAGCGTCAAGTCTGGACAGTCGATCTATGGCTACACATTC
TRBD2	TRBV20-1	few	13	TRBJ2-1	CSAERGDYNEQFF	TGCAGTGCCGAGCGGGGCGATTACAATGAGCAGTTCTTC
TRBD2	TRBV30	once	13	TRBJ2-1	CGRSLSGNNEQFF	TGTGGCCGGAGTCTCAGCGGGAACAATGAGCAGTTCTTC
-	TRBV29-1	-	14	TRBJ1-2	CSVEEEERRGDYTF	TGTAGCGTTGAAGAGGAGGAAAGGCGTGGGGACTACACCTTC
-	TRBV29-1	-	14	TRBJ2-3	CSGVGRINTDTQYF	TGCAGTGGGGTGGGCAGAATAAACACAGATACGCAGTATTTT
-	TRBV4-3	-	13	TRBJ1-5	CASSREWGRPQHF	TGCGCCAGCAGCCGAGAATGGGGACGGCCCCAGCATTTT
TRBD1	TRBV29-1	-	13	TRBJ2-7	CRVLTGYSYEQYF	TGCAGGGTTCTGACAGGGTACTCCTACGAGCAGTATTTC
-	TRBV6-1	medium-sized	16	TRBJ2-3	CASSEARGGGTDTQYF	TGTGCCAGCAGTGAAGCCCGAGGGGGGGGCACAGATACGCAGTATTTT
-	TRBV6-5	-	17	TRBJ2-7	CACSPNSSAKPTYEQYF	TGTGCCTGTAGTCCCAATTCTTCGGCCAAGCCCACCTACGAGCAGTACTTC
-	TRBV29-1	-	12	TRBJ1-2	CSLDSRVGGYTF	TGCAGCCTTGACTCACGGGTAGGCGGCTACACCTTC
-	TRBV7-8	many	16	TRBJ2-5	CASSLLARGMGETQYF	TGTGCCAGCAGCTTACTAGCGAGGGGAATGGGAGAGACCCAGTACTTC
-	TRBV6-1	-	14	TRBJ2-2	CASTATVVPGELFF	TGTGCCAGCACTGCGACGGTGGTCCCCGGGGAGCTGTTTTTT
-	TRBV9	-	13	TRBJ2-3	CASSPKAEDTQYF	TGTGCCAGCAGCCCGAAGGCCGAAGATACGCAGTATTTT
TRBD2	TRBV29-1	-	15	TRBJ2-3	CGVGTSGSGGGTQYF	TGCGGCGTGGGGACTAGCGGGAGCGGGGGAGGTACGCAGTATTTT
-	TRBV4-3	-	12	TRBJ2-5	CAGSQDWTVQNF	TGCGCCGGCAGTCAAGACTGGACAGTCCAGAACTTC
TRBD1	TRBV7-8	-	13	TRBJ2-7	CASNRGTAYKQYF	TGTGCCAGCAACCGAGGGACAGCTTACAAGCAGTACTTC
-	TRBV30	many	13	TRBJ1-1	CAWSLFEGTEAFF	TGTGCCTGGAGCCTCTTCGAGGGGACTGAAGCTTTCTTT
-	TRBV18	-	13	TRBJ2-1	CASSPFGRNEQFF	TGTGCCAGCTCACCCTTCGGCCGCAATGAGCAGTTCTTC
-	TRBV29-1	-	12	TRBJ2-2	CSVLTGTEELFF	TGCAGCGTTTTGACAGGTACCGAGGAGCTGTTTTTT
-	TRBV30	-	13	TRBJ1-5	CACASAANRPRHF	TGTGCCTGTGCGTCCGCAGCCAATCGGCCCCGGCATTTT
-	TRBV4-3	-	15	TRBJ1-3	CASSQGPGAADTIYF	TGCGCCAGCAGCCAAGGCCCAGGGGCTGCGGACACCATATATTTT
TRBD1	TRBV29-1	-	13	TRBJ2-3	CSFERTGVDTQYF	TGCAGCTTTGAACGGACAGGGGTAGATACGCAGTATTTT
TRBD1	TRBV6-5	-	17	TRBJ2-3	CAGSPGTPGQGGDTQYF	TGTGCCGGCAGTCCCGGGACGCCGGGACAGGGGGGAGATACGCAGTATTTT
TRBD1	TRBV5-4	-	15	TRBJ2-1	CASSLVGGAYDEQFF	TGTGCCAGCAGCTTAGTAGGGGGCGCATACGATGAGCAGTTCTTC
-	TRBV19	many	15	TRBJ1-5	CASSLSKLGNQPQHF	TGTGCCAGTAGTTTGTCAAAGCTCGGCAATCAGCCCCAGCATTTT
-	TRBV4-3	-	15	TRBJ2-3	CASTLGGSTTDTQYF	TGCGCCAGCACCCTTGGAGGTAGCACCACAGATACGCAGTATTTT
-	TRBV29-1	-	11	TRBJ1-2	CSGRHIGGYTF	TGCAGCGGTCGACATATCGGTGGCTACACCTTC
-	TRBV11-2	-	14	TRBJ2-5	CASSLVGGGETQYF	TGTGCCAGCAGCTTAGTAGGAGGAGGAGAGACCCAGTACTTC
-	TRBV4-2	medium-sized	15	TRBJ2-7	CASSQDKGSGYEQYF	TGTGCCAGCAGCCAAGATAAGGGGAGCGGCTACGAGCAGTACTTC
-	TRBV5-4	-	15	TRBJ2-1	CASRRDPSFYNEQFF	TGTGCCAGCAGAAGGGACCCGAGCTTCTACAATGAGCAGTTCTTC
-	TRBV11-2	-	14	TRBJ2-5	CASSFGWGQETQYF	TGTGCCAGCAGCTTCGGCTGGGGGCAAGAGACCCAGTACTTC
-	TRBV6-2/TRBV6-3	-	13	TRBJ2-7	CAGSYGLSIEQYF	TGTGCCGGCAGTTACGGACTATCAATCGAGCAGTACTTC
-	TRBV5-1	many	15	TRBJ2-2	CASSLGFLGTGELFF	TGCGCCAGCAGCTTGGGCTTTCTGGGCACCGGGGAGCTGTTTTTT
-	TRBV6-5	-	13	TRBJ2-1	CASSREGRSEQFF	TGTGCCAGCAGTCGCGAGGGTCGAAGTGAGCAGTTCTTC
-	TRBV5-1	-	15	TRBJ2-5	CASSSKASLGETQYF	TGCGCCAGCAGCTCGAAGGCCAGTCTGGGGGAGACCCAGTACTTC
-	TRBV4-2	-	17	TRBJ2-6	CVSSLDGGACGANVLTF	TGTGTCAGCAGCCTTGATGGGGGGGCGTGCGGGGCCAACGTCCTGACTTTC
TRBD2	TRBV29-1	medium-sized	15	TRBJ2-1	CSVGGPAREGYEQFF	TGCAGCGTTGGGGGTCCAGCGCGGGAGGGCTATGAGCAGTTCTTC
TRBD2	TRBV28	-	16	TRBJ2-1	CASGRPLAGGRDEQFF	TGTGCCAGCGGTCGCCCTCTAGCGGGAGGGCGGGATGAGCAGTTCTTC
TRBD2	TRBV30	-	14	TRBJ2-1	CVRSAGEFYNEQFF	TGTGTCAGGTCAGCGGGAGAGTTTTACAATGAGCAGTTCTTC
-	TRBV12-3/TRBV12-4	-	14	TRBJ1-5	CASSGQVDDQPQHF	TGTGCCAGCTCCGGGCAGGTTGATGATCAGCCCCAGCATTTT
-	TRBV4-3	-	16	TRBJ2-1	CASGQDDSLAKNIQFF	TGCGCCAGCGGCCAAGATGACAGCCTAGCCAAAAACATTCAGTTCTTC
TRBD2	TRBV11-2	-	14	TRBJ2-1	CASSLDTSGRHLFF	TGTGCCAGCAGCTTAGATACAAGCGGGAGGCATCTGTTCTTC
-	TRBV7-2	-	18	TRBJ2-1	CASSLGPGGLVGADEQFF	TGTGCCAGCAGCTTAGGACCCGGCGGGCTAGTGGGAGCGGATGAGCAGTTCTTC
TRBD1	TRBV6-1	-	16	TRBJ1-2	CASSPRTGGNSYGYSF	TGTGCCAGCAGTCCCCGGACAGGGGGCAATTCCTATGGTTACAGCTTC
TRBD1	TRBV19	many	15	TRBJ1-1	CASSPGQLGGTSAFF	TGTGCCAGTAGCCCGGGACAGCTTGGGGGAACATCGGCTTTCTTT
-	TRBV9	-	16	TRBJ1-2	CTSSALGIGQDYGYTF	TGTACCAGCAGCGCCCTGGGGATAGGGCAAGACTATGGCTACACCTTC